Only a few counts were recorded for the clone carrying this TCR beta chain. Together with a sample-barcoded 5' primer, a J-beta primer mix was included in a second PCR lasting roughly 6 to 12 cycles. Each TCR beta cDNA got a 12-nucleotide random molecular identifier. TCRdb processed the 5' RACE reads anew with MiXCR; each CDR3 protein has one entry. Among about 750,000 distinct CDR3 sequences, less than 70% were seen once, and the ten largest hold around 40%. PBMCs were isolated at a quantity of at least 7 million per sample. Germline-derived CDR1 and CDR2 are SQVTM and ANQGSEA. CDR3 size: 12 residues. The ends lost 7 bases at V and 4 bases at J; junction bases unmatched: 4. The sample comes from a study of blood T cells in healthy people across ages.

The specimen sequenced was blood. This chain links TRBV29-1 with TRBJ2-5; 9 bases match TRBD1. The sequence was obtained from a man older than 75 in good health. The CDR3 nucleotides read TGCAGCGGCGCGACAGGGGGAGAGACCCAGTACTTC. This gives the protein CSGATGGETQYF.